The 21 T cell receptor beta chains listed next were all sequenced from one sample in a study of blood T cells in healthy people across ages. Next came a second PCR, run for about 7 to 12 cycles, which used a sample-barcoded 5' primer along with a J-beta primer mix. Via MiXCR, TCRdb re-called the 5' RACE reads, giving one row per CDR3 protein. Of 1.5 million to 2 million distinct CDR3 sequences listed, roughly 32% were seen once; the top ten hold approximately 11%. The specimen sequenced was blood. The receptor set was obtained from a woman aged 30 to 39 in good health.

This chain uses TRBV12-3 or TRBV12-4 with TRBJ1-4, with 8 bases fitting TRBD1. V trimming: 5 bases; J trimming: 10 bases; junction bases outside the gene matches: 12. The CDR3 is 15 residues long. The CDR3 coding sequence is TGTGCCAGCAGTCCCTGGACAGGGTTTGATGTAAAACTGTTTTTT. Amino acids: CASSPWTGFDVKLFF.

This clonotype was seen more than once but under ten times. The gene calls are TRBV7-3 and TRBJ2-1; 10 bases match TRBD2. The junction had 8 bases not matched to a gene; V was cut back by 5 bases and J by 4 bases. The CDR3 sequence is 16 residues long. Germline V CDR1 and CDR2: SGHTA, FQGTGA. The CDR3 here is CASSQAGGRKYNEQFF. In nucleotides, the CDR3 is TGTGCCAGCAGCCAAGCGGGAGGGAGGAAGTACAATGAGCAGTTCTTC.

The rearrangement links TRBV11-3 to TRBJ2-3; D is undetermined. The CDR3 extends over 17 amino acids. Germline V gives CDR1 SGHNT, CDR2 YENEEA. Trimming removed 0 bases at V and 0 bases at J, with 13 bases between. CDR3 sequence reads: CASSLDRRSPSTDTQYF. The CDR3 DNA reads TGTGCCAGCAGCTTAGATCGAAGGTCCCCTAGCACAGATACGCAGTATTTT. Looking up the rest from reference TRBV11-3 and TRBJ2-3 gives the full variable domain: EAGVVQSPRYKIIEKKQPVAFWCNPISGHNTLYWYLQNLGQGPELLIRYENEEAVDDSQLPKDRFSAERLKGVDSTLKIQPAELGDSAVYLCASSLDRRSPSTDTQYFGPGTRLTVL.

This clonotype occurred a few times. The junction does not match germline at one end; this may be a read error. The V gene is TRBV7-2, the J gene TRBJ2-7, with 9 bases that match TRBD1. This CDR3 region has 17 residues. The germline V gene encodes CDR1 SGHTA and CDR2 FQGNSA. CDR3 region: CAGSSLQGAIMYYEQYF. The CDR3 DNA sequence: TGTGCCGGCAGCTCCTTACAGGGGGCCATAATGTACTACGAGCAGTACTTC.

This chain links TRBV11-2 with TRBJ2-3, with D perhaps matching TRBD1 (6 bases). V was cut by 4 bases and J by 4 bases, with 12 bases left in between. This CDR3 spans 14 amino acids. Germline assignment: CDR1 SGHAT and CDR2 FQNNGV. The CDR3: CASSSHRDSDTQYF. The CDR3 DNA reads as TGTGCCAGCAGCTCGCACAGGGATTCAGATACGCAGTATTTT.

This clonotype showed up just a few times. One end of the junction does not line up with germline, which may come from a read error. This chain links TRBV5-1 with TRBJ2-1; D is perhaps TRBD1 (7 bases). This CDR3 comprises 17 residues. Germline V gene lookup returns CDR1 SGHRS and CDR2 YFSETQ. Here the CDR3 DNA reads TGCGCCAGCAGCTTGGGGCCAGGGGGGAGCTCCTACAATGAGCGGTTCTTC. Amino acid sequence: CASSLGPGGSSYNERFF. The full variable domain, with the rest looked up from reference TRBV5-1 and TRBJ2-1, is KAGVTQTPRYLIKTRGQQVTLSCSPISGHRSVSWYQQTPGQGLQFLFEYFSETQRNKGNFPGRFSGRQFSNSRSEMNVSTLELGDSALYLCASSLGPGGSSYNERFFGPGTRLTVL.

This clonotype was observed at least ten times. V usage is TRBV9 and J usage is TRBJ2-3; D possibly corresponds to TRBD2 (5 bases). The V and J ends lost 4 bases and 0 bases respectively, with 12 bases between them. CDR3 length: 15 residues. Germline V gene sequence: CDR1 SGDLS, CDR2 YYNGEE. The CDR3 DNA reads TGTGCCAGCAGCCCGGGGAGCGGTAGCACAGATACGCAGTATTTT. This codes for CASSPGSGSTDTQYF.

The chain links TRBV9 to TRBJ2-3; D is undetermined. From germline, CDR1 is SGDLS and CDR2 YYNGEE. Deletions cut 3 bases from V and 0 bases from J, with 14 bases between. The CDR3 extends over 16 amino acids. CDR3 nucleotide sequence: TGTGCCAGCAGCGCATTCATTAGAACTAGCACAGATACGCAGTATTTT. This sequence encodes CASSAFIRTSTDTQYF.

This clonotype has a count of ten or more. The chain links TRBV10-3 to TRBJ2-3; D is unresolved. Trimming left V 4 bases short and J 2 bases short, with 16 bases between. Germline CDR1 is ENHRY and CDR2 is SYGVKD. The CDR3 is made up of 16 amino acids. The CDR3 nucleotides are TGTGCCATCAGTGGAGTTACAACTAAGTTCACAGATACGCAGTATTTT. Amino acids: CAISGVTTKFTDTQYF.

V usage is TRBV6-2 or TRBV6-3 and J usage is TRBJ2-7; 12 positions match TRBD2. Germline V gene data show CDR1 as MNHEY and CDR2 as SVGEGT. V shed 6 bases, J shed 6 bases, and the junction held 12 bases outside the gene matches. The CDR3 extends over 16 amino acids. CDR3 sequence (DNA): TGTGCCAGCAGCCTGACTGGGCTAGCGGGAGGGGGCGAGCAGTACTTC. Residues: CASSLTGLAGGGEQYF.

The chain links TRBV2 to TRBJ2-7; D not resolved. The CDR3 sequence is 14 residues long. Germline V lookup: CDR1 SNHLY, CDR2 FYNNEI. V shed 4 bases and J shed 4 bases, with 14 bases lying between them. CDR3: CASSGPATLYEQYF. In nucleotides, the CDR3 is TGTGCCAGCAGTGGCCCCGCTACATTATACGAGCAGTACTTC.

This chain connects TRBV10-3 to TRBJ2-1; 9 bases are a match to TRBD1. CDR1 ENHRY and CDR2 SYGVKD come from the germline V gene. The CDR3 loop spans 16 amino acids. The junction had 14 bases not matched to a gene; V was cut back by 6 bases and J by 8 bases. The DNA for the CDR3 is TGTGCCATCAGGGACAACCGGGACAGGGTTGGCGATGAGCAGTTCTTC. Protein: CAIRDNRDRVGDEQFF.

Notes on this clonotype: The junction shows a germline mismatch at one end, possibly a read error. The rearrangement uses TRBV20-1 and TRBJ1-5; no clear D gene. The CDR3 loop spans 12 amino acids. Germline V gene sequence: CDR1 DFQATT, CDR2 SNEGSKA (reference sequence). For the CDR3, the DNA is TGCAGTACTAGAAACCGGGTGGGGCCCCAGCATTTT. As protein: CSTRNRVGPQHF.

The chain has TRBV10-3 and TRBJ1-1; D is unresolved. CDR3 length: 14 amino acids. With 8 bases removed from V and 0 bases from J, the gap between germline ends came to 13 bases. Per germline, CDR1 ENHRY and CDR2 SYGVKD. The CDR3: CAIRPGLMNTEAFF. DNA of the CDR3: TGTGCCATCCGGCCCGGGCTCATGAACACTGAAGCTTTCTTT.

The J gene is TRBJ2-7, the V gene TRBV5-6, with D possibly TRBD2 on 6 matching bases. V was cut by 0 bases and J by 3 bases, with 13 bases left in between. The CDR3 totals 15 residues. Germline V gene sequence: CDR1 SGHDT, CDR2 YYEEEE. The CDR3 sequence: CASSLGGGEVYEQYF. The CDR3 nucleotides read TGTGCCAGCAGCTTGGGGGGAGGTGAGGTCTACGAGCAGTACTTC.

The chain has TRBV24-1 and TRBJ2-1; D perhaps matches TRBD2 (6 bases). CDR1 and CDR2 from the germline V gene are KGHDR and SFDVKD. V lost 3 bases and J 0 bases, leaving 14 bases between the germline ends. The CDR3 loop spans 17 amino acids. The CDR3 DNA sequence: TGTGCCACCAGTGATGTTCGGCGGGGTAGCTCCTACAATGAGCAGTTCTTC. It specifies CATSDVRRGSSYNEQFF.

This clonotype was observed a handful of times. This chain links TRBV20-1 with TRBJ2-7; 7 nucleotides line up with TRBD1. The CDR3 totals 13 residues. CDR1 and CDR2 (germline): DFQATT, SNEGSKA (reference sequence). Trimming removed 2 bases from V and 6 bases from J; junction bases left unmatched: 7. In DNA, the CDR3 is TGCAGTGCTAGAAGGGTACAGGGGAGCGAGCAGTACTTC. Amino acids: CSARRVQGSEQYF.

The chain uses TRBV18 and TRBJ1-1, with D hard to call. The CDR3 has 13 amino acids. Trimming removed 6 bases at V and 8 bases at J, with 16 bases between. The germline V gene encodes CDR1 KGHSH and CDR2 LQKENI. CDR3 in amino acids: CASSQAREAEAFF. CDR3 nucleotides: TGTGCCAGCTCCCAGGCCCGGGAGGCAGAAGCTTTCTTT.

This clonotype came up a few times. The chain uses TRBV5-1 and TRBJ2-3, with 10 bases matching TRBD2. The germline V gene has CDR1 SGHRS and CDR2 YFSETQ. This CDR3 region has 17 residues. V lost 1 base and J lost 4; bases outside the gene matches: 9. The CDR3: CASSLFGLAVPPDTQYF. The CDR3 nucleotides are TGCGCCAGCAGCTTGTTTGGACTAGCGGTACCCCCAGATACGCAGTATTTT.

This chain connects TRBV12-3 or TRBV12-4 to TRBJ1-1; maybe TRBD1 (5 bases). This CDR3 is 16 amino acids long. V lost 5 bases and J 4 bases, leaving 20 bases between the germline ends. DNA of the CDR3: TGTGCCAGCAGTCCAACCCCGGGGCAGGGCTTCACTGAAGCTTTCTTT. This sequence encodes CASSPTPGQGFTEAFF.

The V gene is TRBV10-2, the J gene TRBJ1-4; the D is unclear. Germline V gives CDR1 WSHSY, CDR2 SAAADI. V was shortened by 3 bases and J by 7 bases, with 12 bases between the two germline ends. There are 14 residues in the CDR3. The CDR3 is CASSDRWTGEKLFF. CDR3 bases: TGCGCCAGCAGTGATAGGTGGACCGGTGAAAAACTGTTTTTT.